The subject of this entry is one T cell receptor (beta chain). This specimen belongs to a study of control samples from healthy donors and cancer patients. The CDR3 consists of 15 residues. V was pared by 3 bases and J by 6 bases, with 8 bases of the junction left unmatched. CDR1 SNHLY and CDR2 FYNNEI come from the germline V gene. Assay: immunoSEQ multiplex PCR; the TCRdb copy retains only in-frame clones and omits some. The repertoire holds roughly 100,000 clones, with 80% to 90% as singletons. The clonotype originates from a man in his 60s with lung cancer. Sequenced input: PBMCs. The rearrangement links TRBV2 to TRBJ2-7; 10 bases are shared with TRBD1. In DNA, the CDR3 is TGTGCCAGCAGTGATCTGGGACAGGGGATTGGCGAGCAGTACTTC. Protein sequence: CASSDLGQGIGEQYF. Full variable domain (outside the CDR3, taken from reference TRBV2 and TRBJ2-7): EPEVTQTPSHQVTQMGQEVILRCVPISNHLYFYWYRQILGQKVEFLVSFYNNEISEKSEIFDDQFSVERPDGSNFTLKIRSTKLEDSAMYFCASSDLGQGIGEQYFGPGTRLTVT.